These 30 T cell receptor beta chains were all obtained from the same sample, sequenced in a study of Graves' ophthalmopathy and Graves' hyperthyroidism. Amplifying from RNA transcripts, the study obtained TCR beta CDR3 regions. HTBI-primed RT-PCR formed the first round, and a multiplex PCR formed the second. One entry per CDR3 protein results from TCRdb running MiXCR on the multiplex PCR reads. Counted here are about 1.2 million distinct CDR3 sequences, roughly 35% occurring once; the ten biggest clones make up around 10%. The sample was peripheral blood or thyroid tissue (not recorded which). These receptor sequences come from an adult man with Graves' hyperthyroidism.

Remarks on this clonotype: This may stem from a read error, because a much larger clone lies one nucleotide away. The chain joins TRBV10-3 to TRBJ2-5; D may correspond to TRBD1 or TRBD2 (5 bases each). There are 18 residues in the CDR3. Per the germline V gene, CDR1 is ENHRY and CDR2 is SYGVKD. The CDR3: CAISVRPLQGPSREIQYF. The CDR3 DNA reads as TGTGCCATCAGTGTTCGGCCCCTGCAGGGACCTTCACGAGAGATCCAGTACTTC.

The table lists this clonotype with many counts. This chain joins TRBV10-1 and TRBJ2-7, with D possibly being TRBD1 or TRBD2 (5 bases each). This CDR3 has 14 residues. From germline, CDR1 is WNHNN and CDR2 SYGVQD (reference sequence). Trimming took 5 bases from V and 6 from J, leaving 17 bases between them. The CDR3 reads CASSLGTQRGEQYF. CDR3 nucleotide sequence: TGCGCCAGCAGTCTTGGGACCCAAAGGGGCGAGCAGTACTTC.

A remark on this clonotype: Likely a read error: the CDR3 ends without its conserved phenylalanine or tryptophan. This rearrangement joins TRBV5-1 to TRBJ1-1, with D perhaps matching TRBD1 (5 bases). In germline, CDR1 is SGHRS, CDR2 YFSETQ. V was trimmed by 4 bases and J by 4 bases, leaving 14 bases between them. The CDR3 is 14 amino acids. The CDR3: CASSEMGGGTEAFL. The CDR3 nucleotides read TGCGCCAGCAGCGAGATGGGGGGGGGCACTGAAGCTTTCCTT.

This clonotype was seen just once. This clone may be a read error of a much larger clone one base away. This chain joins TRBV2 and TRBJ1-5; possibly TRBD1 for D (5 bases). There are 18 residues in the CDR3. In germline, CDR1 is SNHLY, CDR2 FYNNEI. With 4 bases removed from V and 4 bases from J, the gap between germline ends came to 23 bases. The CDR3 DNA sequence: TGTGCCAGCAGTGGAGGCCAAAAGCGCCGGGACTATAATCAGCCCCAGCATTTT. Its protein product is CASSGGQKRRDYNQPQHF.

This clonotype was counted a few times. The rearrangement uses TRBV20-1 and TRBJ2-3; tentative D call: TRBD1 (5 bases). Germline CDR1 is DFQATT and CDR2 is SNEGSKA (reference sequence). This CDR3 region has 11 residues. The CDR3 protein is CSAGHGDTQYF. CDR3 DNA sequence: TGCAGCGCCGGACACGGAGATACGCAGTATTTT.

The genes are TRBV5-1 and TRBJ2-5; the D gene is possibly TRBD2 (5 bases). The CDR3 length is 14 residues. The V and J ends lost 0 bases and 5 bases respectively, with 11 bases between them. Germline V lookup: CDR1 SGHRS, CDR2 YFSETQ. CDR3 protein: CASSLATGIETQYF. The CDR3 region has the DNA TGCGCCAGCAGCTTGGCCACCGGGATTGAGACCCAGTACTTC.

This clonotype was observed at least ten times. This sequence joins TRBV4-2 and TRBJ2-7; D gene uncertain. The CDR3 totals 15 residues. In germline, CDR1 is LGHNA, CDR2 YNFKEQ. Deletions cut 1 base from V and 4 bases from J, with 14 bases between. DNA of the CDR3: TGTGCCAGCAGCCAAGGCCCAGCGAATGAATACGAGCAGTACTTC. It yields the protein CASSQGPANEYEQYF.

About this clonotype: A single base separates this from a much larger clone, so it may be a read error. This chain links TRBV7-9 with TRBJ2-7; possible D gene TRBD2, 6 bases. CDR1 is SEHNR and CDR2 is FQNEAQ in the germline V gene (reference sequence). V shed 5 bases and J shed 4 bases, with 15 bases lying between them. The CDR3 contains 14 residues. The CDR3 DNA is TGTGCCAGCAGCATCCGACGGGAGTCATACGAGCAGTACTTC. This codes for CASSIRRESYEQYF. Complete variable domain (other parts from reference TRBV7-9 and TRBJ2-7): DTGVSQNPRHKITKRGQNVTFRCDPISEHNRLYWYRQTLGQGPEFLTYFQNEAQLEKSRLLSDRFSAERPKGSFSTLEIQRTEQGDSAMYLCASSIRRESYEQYFGPGTRLTVT.

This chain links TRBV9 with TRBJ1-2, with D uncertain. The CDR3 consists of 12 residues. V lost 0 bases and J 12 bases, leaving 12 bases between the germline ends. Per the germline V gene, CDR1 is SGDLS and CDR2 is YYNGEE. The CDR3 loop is CASSVGANENTF. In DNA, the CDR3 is TGTGCCAGCAGCGTAGGGGCGAATGAAAACACCTTC. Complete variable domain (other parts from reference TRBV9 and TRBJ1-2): DSGVTQTPKHLITATGQRVTLRCSPRSGDLSVYWYQQSLDQGLQFLIQYYNGEERAKGNILERFSAQQFPDLHSELNLSSLELGDSALYFCASSVGANENTFGSGTRLTVV.

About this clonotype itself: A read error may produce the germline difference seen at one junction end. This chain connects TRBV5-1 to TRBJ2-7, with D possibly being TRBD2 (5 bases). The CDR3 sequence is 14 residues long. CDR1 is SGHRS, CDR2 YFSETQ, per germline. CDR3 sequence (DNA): TGCGCCAGCAGCTTGGGCCGGGTCGCCGGGGAGCTGTACTTC. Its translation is CASSLGRVAGELYF.

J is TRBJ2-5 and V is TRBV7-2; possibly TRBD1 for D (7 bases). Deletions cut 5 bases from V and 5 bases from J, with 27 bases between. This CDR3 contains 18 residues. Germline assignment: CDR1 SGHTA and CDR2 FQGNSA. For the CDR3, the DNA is TGTGCCAGCAGCCGAAACGGAGGGTGGACAGGCCGAGGGGAGACCCAGTACTTC. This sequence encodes CASSRNGGWTGRGETQYF. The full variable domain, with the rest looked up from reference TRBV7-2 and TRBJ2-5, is GAGVSQSPSNKVTEKGKDVELRCDPISGHTALYWYRQSLGQGLEFLIYFQGNSAPDKSGLPSDRFSAERTGGSVSTLTIQRTQQEDSAVYLCASSRNGGWTGRGETQYFGPGTRLLVL.

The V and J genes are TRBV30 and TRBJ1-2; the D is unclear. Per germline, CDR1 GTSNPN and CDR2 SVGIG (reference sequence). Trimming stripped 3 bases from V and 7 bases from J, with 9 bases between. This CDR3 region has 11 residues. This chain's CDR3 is CAWSPSFGYTF. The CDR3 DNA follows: TGTGCCTGGAGCCCCAGTTTTGGCTACACCTTC.

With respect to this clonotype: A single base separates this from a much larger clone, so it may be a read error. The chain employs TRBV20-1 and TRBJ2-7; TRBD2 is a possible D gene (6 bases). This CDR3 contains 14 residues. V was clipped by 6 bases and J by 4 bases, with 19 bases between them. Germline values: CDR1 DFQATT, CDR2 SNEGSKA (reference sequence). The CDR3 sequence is CSAKTNGSVYEQYF. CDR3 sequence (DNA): TGCAGTGCCAAAACTAACGGGAGTGTTTACGAGCAGTACTTC.

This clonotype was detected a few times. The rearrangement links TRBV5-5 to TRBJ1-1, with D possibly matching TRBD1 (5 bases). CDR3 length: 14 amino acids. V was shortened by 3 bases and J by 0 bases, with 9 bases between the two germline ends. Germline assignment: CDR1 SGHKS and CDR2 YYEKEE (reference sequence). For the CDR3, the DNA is TGTGCCAGCAGCTACAGGACTATGAACACTGAAGCTTTCTTT. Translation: CASSYRTMNTEAFF.

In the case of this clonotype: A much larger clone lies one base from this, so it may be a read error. The CDR3 sequence: CASSSRTGDHMNTEAFF. DNA for the CDR3: TGTGCCAGTAGTTCGAGGACAGGGGACCACATGAACACTGAAGCTTTCTTT. V and J are TRBV19 and TRBJ1-1, with TRBD1 matching 9 bases. V was clipped by 5 bases and J by 0 bases; unmatched bases: 10. This CDR3 comprises 17 residues. Per germline, CDR1 LNHDA and CDR2 SQIVND (reference sequence).

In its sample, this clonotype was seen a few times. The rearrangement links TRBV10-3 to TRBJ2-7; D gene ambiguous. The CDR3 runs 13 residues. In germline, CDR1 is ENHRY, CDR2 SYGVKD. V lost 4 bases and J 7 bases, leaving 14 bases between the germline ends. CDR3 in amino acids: CAISGYRDNEQYF. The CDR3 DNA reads TGTGCCATCAGTGGGTACAGAGACAATGAGCAGTACTTC.

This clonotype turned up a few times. DNA for the CDR3: TGTGCCAGCAGTTTACCGGGACAGAGGAATCAGCCCCAGCATTTT. Its translation is CASSLPGQRNQPQHF. This chain connects TRBV6-6 to TRBJ1-5; 7 positions agree with TRBD1. V shed 4 bases and J 4 bases; nucleotides not matched to a gene: 7. This CDR3 is 15 amino acids long. CDR1 is MNHNY, CDR2 SVGAGI, per germline (reference sequence).

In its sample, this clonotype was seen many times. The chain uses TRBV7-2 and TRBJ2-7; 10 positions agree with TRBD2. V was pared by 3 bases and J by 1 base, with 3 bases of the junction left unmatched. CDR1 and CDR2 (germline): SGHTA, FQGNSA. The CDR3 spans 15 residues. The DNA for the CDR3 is TGTGCCAGCAGCTTCCTTAGCGGGGGGTCCTACGAGCAGTACTTC. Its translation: CASSFLSGGSYEQYF.

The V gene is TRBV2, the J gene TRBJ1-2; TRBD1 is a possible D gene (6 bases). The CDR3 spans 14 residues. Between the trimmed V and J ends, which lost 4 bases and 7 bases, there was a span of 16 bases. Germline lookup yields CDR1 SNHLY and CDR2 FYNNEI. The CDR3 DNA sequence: TGTGCCAGCAGTGGGACAGAGCTGCCTTTTGGCTACACCTTC. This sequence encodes CASSGTELPFGYTF. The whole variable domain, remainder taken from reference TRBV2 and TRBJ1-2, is EPEVTQTPSHQVTQMGQEVILRCVPISNHLYFYWYRQILGQKVEFLVSFYNNEISEKSEIFDDQFSVERPDGSNFTLKIRSTKLEDSAMYFCASSGTELPFGYTFGSGTRLTVV.

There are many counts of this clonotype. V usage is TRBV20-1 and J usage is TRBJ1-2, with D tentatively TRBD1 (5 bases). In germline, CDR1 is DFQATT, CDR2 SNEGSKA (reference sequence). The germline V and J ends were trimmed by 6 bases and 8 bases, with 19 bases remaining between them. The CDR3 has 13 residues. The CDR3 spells CSAGKIQVRGYTF. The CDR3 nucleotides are TGCAGTGCCGGAAAGATACAGGTCAGGGGCTACACCTTC.

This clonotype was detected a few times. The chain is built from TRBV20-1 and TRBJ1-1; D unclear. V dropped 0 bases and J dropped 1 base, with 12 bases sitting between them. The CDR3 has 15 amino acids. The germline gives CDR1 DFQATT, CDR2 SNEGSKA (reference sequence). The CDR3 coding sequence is TGCAGTGCTAGAGATTGGAGGGCGAAGAACACTGAAGCTTTCTTT. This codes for CSARDWRAKNTEAFF.

As DNA, the CDR3 is TGTGCCAGCAGCTACTCCCGGGACAGGGGAGAAGAGACCCAGTACTTC. This gives the protein CASSYSRDRGEETQYF. The chain links TRBV9 to TRBJ2-5, with 10 bases that match TRBD1. Germline V gene sequence: CDR1 SGDLS, CDR2 YYNGEE. Losses at the gene ends were 4 bases for V and 3 bases for J; bases not matched to a gene: 9. This CDR3 comprises 16 residues.

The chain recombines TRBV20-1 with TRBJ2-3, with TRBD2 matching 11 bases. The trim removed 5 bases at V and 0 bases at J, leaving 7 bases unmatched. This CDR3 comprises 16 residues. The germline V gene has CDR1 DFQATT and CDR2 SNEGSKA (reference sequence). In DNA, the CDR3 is TGCAGTGCTTCCGGGACTAGCGGTAGAAGCACAGATACGCAGTATTTT. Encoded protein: CSASGTSGRSTDTQYF.

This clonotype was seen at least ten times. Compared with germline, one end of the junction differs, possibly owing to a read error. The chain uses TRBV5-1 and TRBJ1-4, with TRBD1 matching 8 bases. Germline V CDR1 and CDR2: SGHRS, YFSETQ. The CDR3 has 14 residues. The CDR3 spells CASSFGQGNEKLFF. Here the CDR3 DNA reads TGTGCCAGCAGCTTCGGACAGGGTAACGAAAAACTGTTTTTT.

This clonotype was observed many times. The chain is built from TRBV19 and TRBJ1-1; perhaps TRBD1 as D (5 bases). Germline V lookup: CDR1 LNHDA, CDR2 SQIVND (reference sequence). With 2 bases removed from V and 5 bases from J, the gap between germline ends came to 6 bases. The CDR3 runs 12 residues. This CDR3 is CASSIWGTEAFF. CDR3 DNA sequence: TGTGCCAGTAGTATATGGGGGACTGAAGCTTTCTTT.

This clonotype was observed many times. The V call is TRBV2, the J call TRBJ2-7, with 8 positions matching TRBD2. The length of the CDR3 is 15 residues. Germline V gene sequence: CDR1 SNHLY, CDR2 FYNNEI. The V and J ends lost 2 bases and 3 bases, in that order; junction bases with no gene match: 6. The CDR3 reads CASSELGLGHYEQYF. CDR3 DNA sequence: TGTGCCAGCAGTGAACTGGGACTAGGGCACTACGAGCAGTACTTC.

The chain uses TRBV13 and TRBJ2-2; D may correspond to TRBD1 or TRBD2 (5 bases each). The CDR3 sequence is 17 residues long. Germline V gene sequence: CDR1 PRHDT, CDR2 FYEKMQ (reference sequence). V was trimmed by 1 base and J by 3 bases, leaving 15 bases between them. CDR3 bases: TGTGCCAGCAGCTTAGCCGGGACGGAATCGGACACCGGGGAGCTGTTTTTT. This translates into CASSLAGTESDTGELFF. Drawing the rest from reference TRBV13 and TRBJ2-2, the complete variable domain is AAGVIQSPRHLIKEKRETATLKCYPIPRHDTVYWYQQGPGQDPQFLISFYEKMQSDKGSIPDRFSAQQFSDYHSELNMSSLELGDSALYFCASSLAGTESDTGELFFGEGSRLTVL.

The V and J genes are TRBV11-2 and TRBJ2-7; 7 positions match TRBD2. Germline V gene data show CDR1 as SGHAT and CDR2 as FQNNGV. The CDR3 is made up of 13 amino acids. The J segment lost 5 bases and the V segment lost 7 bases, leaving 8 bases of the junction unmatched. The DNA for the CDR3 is TGTGCCAGCAACTTGGTGGGAGGGGACGAGCAGTACTTC. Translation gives CASNLVGGDEQYF. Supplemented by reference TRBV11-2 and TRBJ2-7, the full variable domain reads EAGVAQSPRYKIIEKRQSVAFWCNPISGHATLYWYQQILGQGPKLLIQFQNNGVVDDSQLPKDRFSAERLKGVDSTLKIQPAKLEDSAVYLCASNLVGGDEQYFGPGTRLTVT.

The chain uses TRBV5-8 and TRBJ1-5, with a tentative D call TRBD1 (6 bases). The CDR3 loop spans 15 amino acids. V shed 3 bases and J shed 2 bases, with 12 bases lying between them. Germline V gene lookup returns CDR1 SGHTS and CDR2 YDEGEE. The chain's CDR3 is CASSYKGGGNQPQHF. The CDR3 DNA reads TGTGCCAGCAGCTACAAGGGGGGGGGCAATCAGCCCCAGCATTTT.

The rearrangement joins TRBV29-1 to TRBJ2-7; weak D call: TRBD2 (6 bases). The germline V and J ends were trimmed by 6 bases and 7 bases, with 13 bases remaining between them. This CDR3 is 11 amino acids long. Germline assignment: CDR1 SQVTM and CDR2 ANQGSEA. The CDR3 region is CSVRGDWEQYF. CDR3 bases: TGCAGCGTAAGAGGGGACTGGGAGCAGTACTTC.